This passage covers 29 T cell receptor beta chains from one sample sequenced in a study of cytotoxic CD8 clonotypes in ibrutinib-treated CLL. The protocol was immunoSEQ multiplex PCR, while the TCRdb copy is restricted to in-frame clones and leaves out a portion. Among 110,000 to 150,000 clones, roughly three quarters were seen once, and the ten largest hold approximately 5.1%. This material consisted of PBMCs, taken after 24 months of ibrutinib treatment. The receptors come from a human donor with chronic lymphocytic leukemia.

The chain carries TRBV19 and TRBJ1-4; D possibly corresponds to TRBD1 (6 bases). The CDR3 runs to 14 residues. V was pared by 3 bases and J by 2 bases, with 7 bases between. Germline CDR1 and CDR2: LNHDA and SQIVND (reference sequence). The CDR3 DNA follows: TGTGCCAGTAGTATGGGGGCGACTAATGAAAAACTGTTTTTT. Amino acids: CASSMGATNEKLFF.

The DNA for the CDR3 is TGTGCCATCAGGGTTAGCGGAGTAGATTGGTTCTTC. It is translated as CAIRVSGVDWFF. This chain links TRBV10-3 with TRBJ2-1, with a weak D call TRBD2 (6 bases). With 6 bases removed from V and 15 bases from J, the gap between germline ends came to 18 bases. CDR3 size: 12 residues. Germline CDR1 and CDR2: ENHRY and SYGVKD.

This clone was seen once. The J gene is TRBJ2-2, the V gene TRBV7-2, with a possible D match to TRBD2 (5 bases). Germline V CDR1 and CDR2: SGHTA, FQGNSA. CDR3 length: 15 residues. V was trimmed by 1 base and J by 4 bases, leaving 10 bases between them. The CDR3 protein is CASSLDAGRTGELFF. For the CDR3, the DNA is TGTGCCAGCAGCTTAGATGCGGGCCGCACCGGGGAGCTGTTTTTT.

CDR3 in DNA: TGTGCCAGCAGTTACCCCGGAGAGAGTCGTGGCGGGGAGCTGTTTTTT. It is translated as CASSYPGESRGGELFF. The chain joins TRBV6-6 to TRBJ2-2; D unresolved. This CDR3 region has 16 residues. V was shortened by 2 bases and J by 7 bases, with 17 bases between the two germline ends. Per germline, CDR1 MNHNY and CDR2 SVGAGI (reference sequence).

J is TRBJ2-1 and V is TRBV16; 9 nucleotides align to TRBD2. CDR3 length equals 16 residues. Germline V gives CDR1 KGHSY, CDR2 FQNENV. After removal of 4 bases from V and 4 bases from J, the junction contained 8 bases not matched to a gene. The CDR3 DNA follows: TGTGCCAGCAGCCCCCGTGGGGCGGGAGGGTACAATGAGCAGTTCTTC. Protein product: CASSPRGAGGYNEQFF.

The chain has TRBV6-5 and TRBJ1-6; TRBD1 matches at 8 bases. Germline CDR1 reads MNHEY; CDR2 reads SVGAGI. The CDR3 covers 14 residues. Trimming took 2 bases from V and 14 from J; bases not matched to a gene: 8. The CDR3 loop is CASSYGRQGLALHF. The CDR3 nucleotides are TGTGCCAGCAGTTACGGGAGACAGGGGCTAGCCCTCCACTTT.

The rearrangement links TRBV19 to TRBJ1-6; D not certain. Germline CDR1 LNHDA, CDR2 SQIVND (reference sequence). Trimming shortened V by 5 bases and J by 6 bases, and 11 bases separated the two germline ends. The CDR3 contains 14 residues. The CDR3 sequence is CASSGRAGNSPLHF. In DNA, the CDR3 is TGTGCCAGTAGTGGACGGGCGGGTAATTCACCCCTCCACTTT.

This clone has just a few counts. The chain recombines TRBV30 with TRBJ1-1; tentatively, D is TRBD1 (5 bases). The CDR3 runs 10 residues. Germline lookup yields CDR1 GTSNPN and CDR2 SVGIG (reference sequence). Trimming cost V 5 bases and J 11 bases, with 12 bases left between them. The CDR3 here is CAWWSHRAFF. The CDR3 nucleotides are TGTGCCTGGTGGTCCCACAGGGCTTTCTTT.

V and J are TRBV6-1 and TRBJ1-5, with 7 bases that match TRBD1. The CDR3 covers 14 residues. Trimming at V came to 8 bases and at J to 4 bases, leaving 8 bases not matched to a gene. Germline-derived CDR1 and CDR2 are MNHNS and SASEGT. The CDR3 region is CASDLGQKNQPQHF. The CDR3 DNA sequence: TGTGCCAGCGACCTGGGACAGAAAAATCAGCCCCAGCATTTT.

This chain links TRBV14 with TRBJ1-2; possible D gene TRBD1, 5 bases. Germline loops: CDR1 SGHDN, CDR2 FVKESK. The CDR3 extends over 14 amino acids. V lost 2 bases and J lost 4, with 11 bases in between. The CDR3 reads CASSQSWGSYGYTF. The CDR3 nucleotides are TGTGCCAGCAGCCAAAGCTGGGGCAGCTATGGCTACACCTTC. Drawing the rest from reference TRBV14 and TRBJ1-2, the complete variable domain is EAGVTQFPSHSVIEKGQTVTLRCDPISGHDNLYWYRRVMGKEIKFLLHFVKESKQDESGMPNNRFLAERTGGTYSTLKVQPAELEDSGVYFCASSQSWGSYGYTFGSGTRLTVV.

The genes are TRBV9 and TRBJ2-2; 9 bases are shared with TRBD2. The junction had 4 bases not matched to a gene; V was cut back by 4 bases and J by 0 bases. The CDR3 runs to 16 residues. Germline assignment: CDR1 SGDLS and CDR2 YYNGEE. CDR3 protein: CASSPRGGANTGELFF. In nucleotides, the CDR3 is TGTGCCAGCAGCCCCCGCGGGGGGGCGAACACCGGGGAGCTGTTTTTT. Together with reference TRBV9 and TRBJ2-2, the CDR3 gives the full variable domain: DSGVTQTPKHLITATGQRVTLRCSPRSGDLSVYWYQQSLDQGLQFLIQYYNGEERAKGNILERFSAQQFPDLHSELNLSSLELGDSALYFCASSPRGGANTGELFFGEGSRLTVL.

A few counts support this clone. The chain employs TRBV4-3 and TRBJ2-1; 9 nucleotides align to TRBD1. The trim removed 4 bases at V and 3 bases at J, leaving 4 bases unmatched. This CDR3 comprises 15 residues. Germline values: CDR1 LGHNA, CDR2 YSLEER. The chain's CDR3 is CASSRDREDYNEQFF. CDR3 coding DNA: TGCGCCAGCAGCCGGGACAGGGAAGACTACAATGAGCAGTTCTTC.

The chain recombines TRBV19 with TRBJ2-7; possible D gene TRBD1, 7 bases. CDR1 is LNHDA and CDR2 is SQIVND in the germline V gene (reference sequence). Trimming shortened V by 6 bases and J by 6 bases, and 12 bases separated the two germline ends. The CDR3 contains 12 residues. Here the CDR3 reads CASSRQGGEQYF. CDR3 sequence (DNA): TGTGCCAGTAGCCGCCAGGGGGGCGAGCAGTACTTC.

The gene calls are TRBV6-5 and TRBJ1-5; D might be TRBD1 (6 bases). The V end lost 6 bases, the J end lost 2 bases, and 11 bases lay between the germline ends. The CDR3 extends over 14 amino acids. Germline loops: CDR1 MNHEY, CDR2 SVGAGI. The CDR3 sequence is CASSPGDRNQPQHF. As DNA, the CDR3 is TGTGCCAGCAGCCCAGGGGATCGCAATCAGCCCCAGCATTTT.

DNA of the CDR3: TGTGCCACCTCCCGGACTAGCGGACAAGAGACCCAGTACTTC. Translation gives CATSRTSGQETQYF. The V gene is TRBV28, the J gene TRBJ2-5, with 10 bases that match TRBD2. The CDR3 is 14 amino acids. Germline CDR1 is MDHEN and CDR2 is SYDVKM. V shed 10 bases, J shed 2 bases, and the junction held 7 bases outside the gene matches.

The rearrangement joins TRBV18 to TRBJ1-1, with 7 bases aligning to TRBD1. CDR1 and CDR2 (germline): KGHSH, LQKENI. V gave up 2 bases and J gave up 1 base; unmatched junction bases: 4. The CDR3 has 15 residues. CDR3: CASSPGDSTNTEAFF. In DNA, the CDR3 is TGTGCCAGCTCACCAGGGGACAGTACGAACACTGAAGCTTTCTTT. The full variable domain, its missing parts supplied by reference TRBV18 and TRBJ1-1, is NAGVMQNPRHLVRRRGQEARLRCSPMKGHSHVYWYRQLPEEGLKFMVYLQKENIIDESGMPKERFSAEFPKEGPSILRIQQVVRGDSAAYFCASSPGDSTNTEAFFGQGTRLTVV.

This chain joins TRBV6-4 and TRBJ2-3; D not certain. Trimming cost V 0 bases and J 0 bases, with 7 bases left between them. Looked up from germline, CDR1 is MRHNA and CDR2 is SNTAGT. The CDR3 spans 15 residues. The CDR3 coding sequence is TGTGCCAGCAGTGACTCAGGTCGTAGCACAGATACGCAGTATTTT. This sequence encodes CASSDSGRSTDTQYF.

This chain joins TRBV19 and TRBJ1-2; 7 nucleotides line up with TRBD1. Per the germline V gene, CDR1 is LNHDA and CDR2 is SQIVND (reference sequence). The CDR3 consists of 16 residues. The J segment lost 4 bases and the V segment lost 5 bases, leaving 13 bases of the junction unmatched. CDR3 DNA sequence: TGTGCCAGTAGTGACGCGCGGCCCCAGGGGGGCTATGGCTACACCTTC. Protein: CASSDARPQGGYGYTF.

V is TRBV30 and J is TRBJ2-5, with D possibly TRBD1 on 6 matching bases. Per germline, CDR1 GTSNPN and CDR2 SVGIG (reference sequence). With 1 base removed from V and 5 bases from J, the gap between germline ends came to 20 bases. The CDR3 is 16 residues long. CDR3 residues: CAWSGVSVGAWETQYF. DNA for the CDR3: TGTGCCTGGAGTGGAGTTAGCGTGGGGGCTTGGGAGACCCAGTACTTC.

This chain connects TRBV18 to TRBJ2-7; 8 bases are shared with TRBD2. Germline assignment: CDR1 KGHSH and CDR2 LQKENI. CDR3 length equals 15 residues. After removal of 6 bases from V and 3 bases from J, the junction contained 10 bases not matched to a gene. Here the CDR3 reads CASSPGGGGLYEQYF. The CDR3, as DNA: TGTGCCAGCTCCCCCGGGGGGGGAGGGCTCTACGAGCAGTACTTC.

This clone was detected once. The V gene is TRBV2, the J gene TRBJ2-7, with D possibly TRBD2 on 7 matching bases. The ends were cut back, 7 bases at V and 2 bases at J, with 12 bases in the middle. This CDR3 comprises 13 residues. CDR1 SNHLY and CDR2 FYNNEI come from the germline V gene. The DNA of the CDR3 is TGTGCCAGCAAGGGGGGGTTCGCCTACGAGCAGTACTTC. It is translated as CASKGGFAYEQYF.

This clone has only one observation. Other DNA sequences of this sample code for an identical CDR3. In nucleotides, the CDR3 is TGTGCCAGCAGTTCGGCTTACGAGCAGTACTTC. This gives the protein CASSSAYEQYF. The J gene is TRBJ2-7, the V gene TRBV28; D is uncertain. V was trimmed by 4 bases and J by 4 bases, leaving 5 bases between them. Germline CDR1 and CDR2: MDHEN and SYDVKM. The CDR3 is made up of 11 amino acids.

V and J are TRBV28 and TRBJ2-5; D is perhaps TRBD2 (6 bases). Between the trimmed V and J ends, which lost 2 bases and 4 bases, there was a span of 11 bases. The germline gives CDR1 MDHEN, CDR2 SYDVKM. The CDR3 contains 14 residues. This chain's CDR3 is CASSLRGVAETQYF. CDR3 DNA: TGTGCCAGCAGTTTACGCGGGGTAGCAGAGACCCAGTACTTC.

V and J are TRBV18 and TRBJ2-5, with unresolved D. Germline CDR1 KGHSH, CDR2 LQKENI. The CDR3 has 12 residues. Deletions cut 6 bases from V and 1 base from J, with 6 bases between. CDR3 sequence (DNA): TGTGCCAGCTCGCAGAGCCAAGAGACCCAGTACTTC. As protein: CASSQSQETQYF.

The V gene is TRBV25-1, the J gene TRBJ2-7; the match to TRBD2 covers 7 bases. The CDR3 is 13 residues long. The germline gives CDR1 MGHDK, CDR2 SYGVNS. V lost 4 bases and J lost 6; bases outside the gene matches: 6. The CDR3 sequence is CASSARLAGEQYF. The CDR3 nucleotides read TGTGCCAGCAGTGCCAGACTAGCTGGCGAGCAGTACTTC.

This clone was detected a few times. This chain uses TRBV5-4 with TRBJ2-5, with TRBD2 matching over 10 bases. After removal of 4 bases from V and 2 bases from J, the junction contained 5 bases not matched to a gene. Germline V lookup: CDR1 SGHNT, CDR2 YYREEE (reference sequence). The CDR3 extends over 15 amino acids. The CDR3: CASSPKLAGQETQYF. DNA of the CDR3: TGTGCCAGCAGCCCAAAACTAGCGGGGCAAGAGACCCAGTACTTC. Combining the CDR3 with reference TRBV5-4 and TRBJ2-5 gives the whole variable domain ETGVTQSPTHLIKTRGQQVTLRCSSQSGHNTVSWYQQALGQGPQFIFQYYREEENGRGNFPPRFSGLQFPNYSSELNVNALELDDSALYLCASSPKLAGQETQYFGPGTRLLVL.

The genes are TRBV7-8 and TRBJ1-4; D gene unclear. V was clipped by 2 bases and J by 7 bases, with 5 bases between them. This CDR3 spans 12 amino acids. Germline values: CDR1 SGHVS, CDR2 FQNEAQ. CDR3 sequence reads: CASSLQAEKLFF. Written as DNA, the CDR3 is TGTGCCAGCAGCTTACAAGCTGAAAAACTGTTTTTT.

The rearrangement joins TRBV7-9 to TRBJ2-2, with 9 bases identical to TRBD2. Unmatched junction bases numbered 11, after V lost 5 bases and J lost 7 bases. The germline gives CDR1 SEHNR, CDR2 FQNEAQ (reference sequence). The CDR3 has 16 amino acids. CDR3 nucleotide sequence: TGTGCCAGCAGCCGAGGGGGTAGCGGGAGCGGCGGGGAGCTGTTTTTT. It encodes CASSRGGSGSGGELFF.

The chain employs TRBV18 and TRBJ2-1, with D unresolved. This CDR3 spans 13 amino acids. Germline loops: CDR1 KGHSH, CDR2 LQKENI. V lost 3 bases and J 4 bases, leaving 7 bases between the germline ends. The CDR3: CASSPALYNEQFF. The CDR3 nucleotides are TGTGCCAGCTCACCCGCTCTTTACAATGAGCAGTTCTTC.